This is a list of T cell receptor beta chains from one sample in a study of blood T cells in healthy people across ages. MiXCR, applied by TCRdb to the 5' RACE reads, yields one record per CDR3 protein. Here the sample spans fewer than 900,000 distinct CDR3 sequences, around 45% being singletons. Sample: blood. The receptors come from a woman between 55 and 75 years old in good health. Each CDR3 is given with its conserved first and last residue. The D gene is left open where the match is weak. Clone size is stated in some rows and not others, as once, few, many or a class when expanded.

clone_size	v_call	d_call	j_call	cdr3_nt	cdr3_aa
-	TRBV12-3/TRBV12-4	-	TRBJ1-1	TGTGCCAGCAGTCTCGGGGTTTCCAGCACTGAAGCTTTCTTT	CASSLGVSSTEAFF
few	TRBV4-2	TRBD2	TRBJ2-1	TGTGCCAGCAGCCAAGTGACTAGCGGTACCTACAATGAGCAGTTCTTC	CASSQVTSGTYNEQFF
-	TRBV2	TRBD1	TRBJ1-1	TGTGCCAGCACCCGAACCGGGACAGATAACACTGAAGCTTTCTTT	CASTRTGTDNTEAFF
-	TRBV29-1	-	TRBJ2-1	TGCAGCGGCAGGGAAGTGAGTGAGCAGTTCTTC	CSGREVSEQFF
-	TRBV6-2/TRBV6-3	TRBD2	TRBJ2-7	TGTGCCAGCAGTCTTCAACTAGCGTCACGCCGCGAGCAGTACTTC	CASSLQLASRREQYF
-	TRBV25-1	-	TRBJ1-6	TGTGCCAGCAGTGAATACCGGAGCTCCTATAATTCACCCCTCCACTTT	CASSEYRSSYNSPLHF
-	TRBV20-1	-	TRBJ2-1	TGCAGCGCTAGCGAGACGGGAGCGGAGACCCAGTTCTTC	CSASETGAETQFF
-	TRBV24-1	TRBD2	TRBJ2-1	TGTGCCACCAGTGACCCGGGACTAGCGGGAGATCATGAGCAGTTCTTC	CATSDPGLAGDHEQFF
-	TRBV27	-	TRBJ2-7	TGTGCCAGCAGTTTACAGGGCTACTCCTGCGAGCAGTACTTC	CASSLQGYSCEQYF
-	TRBV7-8	-	TRBJ2-7	TGTGCCAGCAGCTGGACCCAAGGGTACGAGCAGTACTTC	CASSWTQGYEQYF
-	TRBV29-1	TRBD1	TRBJ2-5	TGCAGCGCCGCTAACAGGGGACAAGAGACCCAGTACTTC	CSAANRGQETQYF
-	TRBV20-1	TRBD2	TRBJ2-1	TGCAGTGCTAGCGGGAGGGCCAATGAGCAGTTCTTC	CSASGRANEQFF
-	TRBV3-1	-	TRBJ2-7	TGTGCCAGCAGCCCCCGACTAGGAGCCGAGCAGTACTTC	CASSPRLGAEQYF
few	TRBV20-1	TRBD2	TRBJ2-1	TGCAGTGCTAGACCACAACCGGGAGCGGGAGGGTACAATGAGCAGTTCTTC	CSARPQPGAGGYNEQFF
-	TRBV15	TRBD2	TRBJ2-2	TGTGCCACCAGCAGTGGGACTAGCGGCACCGGGGAGCTGTTTTTT	CATSSGTSGTGELFF
-	TRBV7-3	-	TRBJ2-7	TGTGCCAGCAGCAAAGGTGGGACGGGCCCCTACAATGAGCAGTACTTC	CASSKGGTGPYNEQYF
-	TRBV27	-	TRBJ1-2	TGTGCCAGCAGGCCCCCGGGCACTCTCTATGGCTACACCTTC	CASRPPGTLYGYTF
-	TRBV11-2	-	TRBJ2-5	TGTGCCAGCAGCCTAAACCGGGACAACTACAATGAGCAGTACTTC	CASSLNRDNYNEQYF
-	TRBV20-1	TRBD2	TRBJ2-7	TGCAGTGCTAGAGTAGCGGGGGGGGCCCCCTACAATGAGCAGTACTTC	CSARVAGGAPYNEQYF
-	TRBV29-1	TRBD2	TRBJ2-3	TGCAGGGTTGGAACCGGGGGAGGGACAGATACGCAGTATTTT	CRVGTGGGTDTQYF
-	TRBV7-9	-	TRBJ2-1	TGTGCCAGCAGCTTAGTAATGGGCCAAGGCAATGAGCAGTTCTTC	CASSLVMGQGNEQFF
-	TRBV20-1	-	TRBJ2-5	TGCAGTGCTAGTTTTGGGTTTCAGGGGTCAGGAGAGACCCAGTATTTC	CSASFGFQGSGETQYF
-	TRBV7-2	-	TRBJ1-1	TGTGCCAGCAGCTTACGACCGCGGACGCTTAACACTGAAGCTTTCTTT	CASSLRPRTLNTEAFF
-	TRBV6-2/TRBV6-3	-	TRBJ1-1	TGTGCCAGCAGTGACGTGCCGAACACTGAAGCTTTCTTT	CASSDVPNTEAFF
few	TRBV29-1	TRBD2	TRBJ2-1	TGCAGCGGGGATAGCGGGAGGACTAATAACAATGAGCAGTTCTTC	CSGDSGRTNNNEQFF
-	TRBV20-1	-	TRBJ2-1	TGCAGTGCTCCACCTAGCCCTTACAATGAGCAGTTCTTC	CSAPPSPYNEQFF
few	TRBV2	-	TRBJ2-7	TGTGCCAGCAGGGGGACCCAGGGGCTTTTCGAGCAGTACTTC	CASRGTQGLFEQYF
-	TRBV18	TRBD2	TRBJ2-1	TGTGCCAGCTCCGCCGAAGCGGGAGTGGGGTACAATGAGCAGTTCTTC	CASSAEAGVGYNEQFF
-	TRBV5-1	-	TRBJ2-5	TGCGCCAGCATCCCCAGTTGGGGGCAAGAGACCCAGTACTTC	CASIPSWGQETQYF
once	TRBV3-1	-	TRBJ1-5	TGTGCCAGCAGCCAAGGGGCCGCCAGGATTAGCAATCAGCCCCAGCATTTT	CASSQGAARISNQPQHF
once	TRBV5-1	-	TRBJ2-1	TGCGCCAGCAGCTTGGGAGAGGCCTGGGAGCAGTTCTTC	CASSLGEAWEQFF
-	TRBV18	TRBD1	TRBJ2-7	TGTGCCAGCTCAACTTACAGGGGGTGGTTCCACGAGCAGTACTTC	CASSTYRGWFHEQYF
few	TRBV9	TRBD1	TRBJ2-1	TGTGCCAGCAGCGCACACAGGGGCAATGAGCAGTTCTTC	CASSAHRGNEQFF
few	TRBV7-9	-	TRBJ2-7	TGTGCCAGCAGCCGATACCCGACGGGAATAGACGAGCAGTACTTC	CASSRYPTGIDEQYF